The next 4 T cell receptor beta chains were all read from a single sample in a study of blood T cell repertoires in COVID-19. Some clones are missing from TCRdb's copy, which holds only in-frame ones; the method was immunoSEQ multiplex PCR. The sample lists over 50,000 clones; approximately 85% were seen once. Material for sequencing was peripheral blood. The receptors derive from a human donor in a cohort sampled during active COVID-19.

This chain uses TRBV15 with TRBJ2-6; D is ambiguous. V lost 1 base, J lost 0 bases, and 7 bases lay in between. Germline V gene sequence: CDR1 LNHNV, CDR2 YYDKDF (reference sequence). There are 16 residues in the CDR3. The CDR3 bases are TGTGCCACCAGCAGAGTGACTCTCTCTGGGGCCAACGTCCTGACTTTC. It yields the protein CATSRVTLSGANVLTF. The full variable domain, completed using reference TRBV15 and TRBJ2-6, is DAMVIQNPRYQVTQFGKPVTLSCSQTLNHNVMYWYQQKSSQAPKLLFHYYDKDFNNEADTPDNFQSRRPNTSFCFLDIRSPGLGDTAMYLCATSRVTLSGANVLTFGAGSRLTVL.

The rearrangement uses TRBV29-1 and TRBJ1-4; D perhaps matches TRBD1 (6 bases). This CDR3 is 14 amino acids long. V was pared by 6 bases and J by 7 bases, with 18 bases between. CDR1 is SQVTM, CDR2 ANQGSEA, per germline. CDR3 DNA: TGCAGCGTCGCATCACAGGGATCGGTTGAAAAACTGTTTTTT. Translation gives CSVASQGSVEKLFF.

This clone was seen once. The gene calls are TRBV29-1 and TRBJ2-7; D perhaps matches TRBD2 (7 bases). Germline values: CDR1 SQVTM, CDR2 ANQGSEA. V was pared by 3 bases and J by 2 bases, with 11 bases between. This CDR3 has 13 residues. CDR3 bases: TGCAGCGTTGACAGGGGACTAACCTACGAGCAGTACTTC. This encodes CSVDRGLTYEQYF.

The gene calls are TRBV9 and TRBJ2-7, with TRBD1 matching 7 bases. Trimming cost V 4 bases and J 5 bases; bases outside gene matches: 12. Germline V gives CDR1 SGDLS, CDR2 YYNGEE. The CDR3 is 15 residues long. The CDR3 nucleotides read TGTGCCAGCAGCCCGACGACAGGGAAAGCGGACGAGCAGTACTTC. Its translation: CASSPTTGKADEQYF.